This T cell receptor (beta chain) is from a study of blood T cell repertoires in COVID-19. Source study methods: Amplified reference gene primers provided the basis for estimating nucleated cell counts. Data came from immunoSEQ multiplex PCR; TCRdb stores just in-frame clones and leaves some out. From that table come the V and J calls and clone size; the DNA was used to work out D and trimming. The repertoire includes fewer than 250,000 clones, 86% of them detected once, and 11% sits in the top ten. V was pared by 4 bases and J by 5 bases, with 9 bases of the junction left unmatched. The germline CDR1 and CDR2 sequences are SGHTA and FQGNSA. The CDR3 contains 16 residues.

What was sequenced was peripheral blood. V and J are TRBV7-2 and TRBJ2-5; 11 bases match TRBD2. This sequence originates from a man over 45 with COVID-19, enrolled during active disease. The CDR3 sequence is CASSSRGTSGGETQYF. CDR3 DNA sequence: TGTGCCAGCAGCTCGCGAGGGACTAGCGGCGGGGAGACCCAGTACTTC. Filled out from reference TRBV7-2 and TRBJ2-5, the complete variable domain reads GAGVSQSPSNKVTEKGKDVELRCDPISGHTALYWYRQSLGQGLEFLIYFQGNSAPDKSGLPSDRFSAERTGGSVSTLTIQRTQQEDSAVYLCASSSRGTSGGETQYFGPGTRLLVL.